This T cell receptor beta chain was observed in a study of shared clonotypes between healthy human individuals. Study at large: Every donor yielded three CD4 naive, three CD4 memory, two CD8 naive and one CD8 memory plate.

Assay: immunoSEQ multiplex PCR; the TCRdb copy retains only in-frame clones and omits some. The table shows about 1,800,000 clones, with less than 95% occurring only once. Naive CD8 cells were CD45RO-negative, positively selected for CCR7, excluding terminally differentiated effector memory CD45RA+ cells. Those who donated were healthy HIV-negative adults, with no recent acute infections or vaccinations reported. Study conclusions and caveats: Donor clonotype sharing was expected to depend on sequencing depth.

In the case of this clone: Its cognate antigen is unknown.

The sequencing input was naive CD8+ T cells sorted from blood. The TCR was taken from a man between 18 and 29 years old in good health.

CDR3 region: CASSLPGQGAYEQYF. The CDR3 region has the DNA TGTGCCAGCTCACTCCCGGGACAGGGAGCCTACGAGCAGTACTTC. The chain recombines TRBV18 with TRBJ2-7, with 9 bases lining up with TRBD1. Germline V lookup: CDR1 KGHSH, CDR2 LQKENI. V trimming: 4 bases; J trimming: 2 bases; junction bases outside the gene matches: 6. This CDR3 comprises 15 residues.